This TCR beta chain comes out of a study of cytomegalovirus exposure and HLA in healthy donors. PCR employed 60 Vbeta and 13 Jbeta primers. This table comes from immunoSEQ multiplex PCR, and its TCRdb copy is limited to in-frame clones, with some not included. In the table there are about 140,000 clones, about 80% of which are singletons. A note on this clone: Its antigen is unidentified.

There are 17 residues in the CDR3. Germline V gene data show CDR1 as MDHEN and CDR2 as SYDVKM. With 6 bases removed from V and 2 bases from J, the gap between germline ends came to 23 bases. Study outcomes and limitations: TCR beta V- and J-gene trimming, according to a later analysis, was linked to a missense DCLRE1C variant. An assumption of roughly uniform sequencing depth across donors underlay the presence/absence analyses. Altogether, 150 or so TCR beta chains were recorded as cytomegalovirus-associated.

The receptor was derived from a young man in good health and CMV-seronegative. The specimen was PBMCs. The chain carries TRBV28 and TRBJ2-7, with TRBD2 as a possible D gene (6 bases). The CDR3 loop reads CASRPDLRDSDPYEQYF. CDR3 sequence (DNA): TGTGCCAGCAGGCCCGATCTCCGGGACTCTGACCCCTACGAGCAGTACTTC.